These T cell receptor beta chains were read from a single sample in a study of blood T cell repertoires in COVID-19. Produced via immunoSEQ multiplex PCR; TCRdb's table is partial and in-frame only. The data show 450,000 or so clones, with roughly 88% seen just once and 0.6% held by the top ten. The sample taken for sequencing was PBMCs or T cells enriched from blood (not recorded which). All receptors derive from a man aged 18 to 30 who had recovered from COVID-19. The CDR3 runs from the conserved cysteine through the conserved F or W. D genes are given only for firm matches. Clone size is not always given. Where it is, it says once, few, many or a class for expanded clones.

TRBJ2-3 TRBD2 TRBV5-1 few TGCGCCAGCAGTGAATCTAGCGGGAGTCGCGATACGCAGTATTTT CASSESSGSRDTQYF
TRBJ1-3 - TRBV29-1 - TGCAGCGTCCACCCTCGGTACGGAAACACCATATATTTT CSVHPRYGNTIYF
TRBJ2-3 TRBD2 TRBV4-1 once TGCGCCAGCAGCTTAGCGGGGGAGAGCACAGATACGCAGTATTTT CASSLAGESTDTQYF
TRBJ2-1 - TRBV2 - TGTGCCAGCAGTGAAGCGGCGGCTTACAATGAGCAGTTCTTC CASSEAAAYNEQFF
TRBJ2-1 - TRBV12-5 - TGTGCTAGTGGTTTGGTCCTCGGGGAAGAGCAGTTCTTC CASGLVLGEEQFF
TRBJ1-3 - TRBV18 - TGTGCCAGCTCACCCGGGACACGCACAAGAAACACCATATATTTT CASSPGTRTRNTIYF
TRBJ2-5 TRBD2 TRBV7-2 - TGTGCCAGCAGCTTAGATGGGGTCCTAGCGGGAAAAGAGACCCAGTACTTC CASSLDGVLAGKETQYF
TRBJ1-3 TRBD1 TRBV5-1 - TGCGCCAGCAGCACCCAGGGGGCCGGTGGAAACACCATATATTTT CASSTQGAGGNTIYF
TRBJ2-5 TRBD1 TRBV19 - TGTGCCAGTAGTCTCGGACAGGGGTTAGAGACCCAGTACTTC CASSLGQGLETQYF
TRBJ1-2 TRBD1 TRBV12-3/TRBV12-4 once TGTGCCAGCAGGGGACAGGGGTACTATGGCTACACCTTC CASRGQGYYGYTF
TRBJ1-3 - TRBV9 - TGTGCCAGCAGCGCCCGTCCAGGGACTGGAAACACCATATATTTT CASSARPGTGNTIYF
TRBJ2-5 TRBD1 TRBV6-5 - TGTGCCAGCATGGAGGGACAGGGTCAAGAGACCCAGTACTTC CASMEGQGQETQYF
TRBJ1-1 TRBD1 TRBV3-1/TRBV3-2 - TGTGCCAGCAGCCAACGGACAGGGGAGAACACTGAAGCTTTCTTT CASSQRTGENTEAFF
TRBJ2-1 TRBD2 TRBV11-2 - TGTGCCAGCAGCTTAGTTGTAGCGGGGGATTTGTACAATGAGCAGTTCTTC CASSLVVAGDLYNEQFF
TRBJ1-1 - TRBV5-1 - TGCGCCAGCAGCTTGGAGACAGATGAAGCTTTCTTT CASSLETDEAFF
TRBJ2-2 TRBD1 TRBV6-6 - TGTGCCAGCAGTAAACAGGGGGCCCCACTCCCCGGGGAGCTGTTTTTT CASSKQGAPLPGELFF
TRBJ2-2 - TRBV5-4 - TGTGCCAGCAGCTTGGCTTCTAGCTCAGGGGCCGGGGAGCTGTTTTTT CASSLASSSGAGELFF
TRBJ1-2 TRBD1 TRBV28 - TGTGCCAGCAGTTTATTATCGGACAGGGGGCCTCGCTATGGCTACACCTTC CASSLLSDRGPRYGYTF
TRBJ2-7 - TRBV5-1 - TGCGCCAGCAGCTTCACAACAGGGAACGAGCAGTACTTC CASSFTTGNEQYF
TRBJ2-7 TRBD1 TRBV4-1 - TGCGCCAGCAGCCAACCGGACAGGGAATTGGGGGAGCAGTACTTC CASSQPDRELGEQYF
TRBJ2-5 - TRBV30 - TGTGCCTGGAGGTTACTGGTGGGGCATGTCTCAGAGACCCAGTACTTC CAWRLLVGHVSETQYF
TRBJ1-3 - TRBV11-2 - TGTGCCAGCAGCTTAGATGGGACTAGGGGAAACACCATATATTTT CASSLDGTRGNTIYF
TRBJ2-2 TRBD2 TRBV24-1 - TGTGCAACTGGCGGGACTACGAACACCGGGGAGCTGTTTTTT CATGGTTNTGELFF
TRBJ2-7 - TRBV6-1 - TGTGCCAGCAGTGAATCGATCGTAATAGGGGGAACCTACGAGCAGTACTTC CASSESIVIGGTYEQYF
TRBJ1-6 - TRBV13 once TGTGCCAGCAGCTTAGGGTCCCAGACAGGTCTTAGGAATTCACCCCTCCACTTT CASSLGSQTGLRNSPLHF
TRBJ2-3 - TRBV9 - TGTGCCAGCAGCCCAATAGGGGGGGCCCTCCCAGATACGCAGTATTTT CASSPIGGALPDTQYF
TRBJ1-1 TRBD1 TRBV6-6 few TGTGCCAGCAGTCCTACCGGGACAGGGGGCTGGAACACTGAAGCTTTCTTT CASSPTGTGGWNTEAFF
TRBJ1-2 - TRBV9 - TGTGCCAGCAGCGTAGCTGGGGAGGCTAACTATGGCTACACCTTC CASSVAGEANYGYTF
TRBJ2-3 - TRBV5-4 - TGTGCCAGCAGCATGACAGGCACAGATACGCAGTATTTT CASSMTGTDTQYF
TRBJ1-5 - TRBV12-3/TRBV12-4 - TGTGCCAGCAGTCTCTCGGGGTTCGGGCCCCAGCATTTT CASSLSGFGPQHF
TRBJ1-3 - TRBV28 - TGTGCCAGCAGCCCGGGGGGGAAAGGAAACACCATATATTTT CASSPGGKGNTIYF
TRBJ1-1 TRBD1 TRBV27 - TGTGCCAGCAGATCCACAGGGGGCGGGGGAGCTTTCTTT CASRSTGGGGAFF
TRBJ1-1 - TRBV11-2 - TGTGCCAGCAGCTTAACGGTGAACACTGAAGCTTTCTTT CASSLTVNTEAFF
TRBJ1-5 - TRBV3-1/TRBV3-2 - TGTGCCAGCAGCCAAGGAGGTTATCAGCCCCAGCATTTT CASSQGGYQPQHF
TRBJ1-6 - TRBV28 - TGTGCCAGCAGGTCACAGGGTTTGTATAATTCACCCCTCCACTTT CASRSQGLYNSPLHF
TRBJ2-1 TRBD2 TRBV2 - TGTGCCAGCAGAATACTAGCGGGACCTTCTGCGCAGTTCTTC CASRILAGPSAQFF
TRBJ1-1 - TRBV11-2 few TGTGCCAGCAGCTGGATGAGGACAGACACTGAAGCTTTCTTT CASSWMRTDTEAFF
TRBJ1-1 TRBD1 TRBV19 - TGTGCCAGTAGTGACAGGGGCGCCGGGAACACTGAAGCTTTCTTT CASSDRGAGNTEAFF
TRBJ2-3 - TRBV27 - TGTGCCAGCAGTCCCCTAAACACAGATACGCAGTATTTT CASSPLNTDTQYF
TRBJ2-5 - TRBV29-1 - TGCAGCGTTGGGGGGACTGTCCAAGAGACCCAGTACTTC CSVGGTVQETQYF
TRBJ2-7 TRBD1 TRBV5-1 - TGCGCCAGCAGCTTCACCAGGGGGCCCTACGAGCAGTACTTC CASSFTRGPYEQYF
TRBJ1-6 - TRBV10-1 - TGCGCCAGCAGTGTTTCGCGGGATAATTCACCCCTCCACTTT CASSVSRDNSPLHF
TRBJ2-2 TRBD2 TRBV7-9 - TGTGCCAGCACTAGCGGGGGTAACACCGGGGAGCTGTTTTTT CASTSGGNTGELFF
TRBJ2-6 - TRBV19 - TGTGCCAGTAGTCCCGGGGGGGGACAGCCTTTTGCTGGGGCCAACGTCCTGACTTTC CASSPGGGQPFAGANVLTF
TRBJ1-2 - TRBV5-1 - TGCGCCAGCAGCTTGGCAGGTCCTTCAGCGGGGATCAACACCTTC CASSLAGPSAGINTF
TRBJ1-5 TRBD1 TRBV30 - TGTGCCTGGAGTGTGGGGACAGGGGGCGCGAGGAGCAATCAGCCCCAGCATTTT CAWSVGTGGARSNQPQHF
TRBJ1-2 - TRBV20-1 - TGCAGTGCTAGCAAAGGGGATGGCTACACCTTC CSASKGDGYTF
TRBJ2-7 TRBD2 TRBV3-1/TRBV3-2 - TGTGCCAGCAGCCAAGGGGTAGCGGGGAGTGTCGAGCAGTACTTC CASSQGVAGSVEQYF
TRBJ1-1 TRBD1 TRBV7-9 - TGTGCCAGCAGCCCAAGGACAGGGGGCGGGAACACTGAAGCTTTCTTT CASSPRTGGGNTEAFF
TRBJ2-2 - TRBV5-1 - TGCGCCAGCAGGGAGAACGCGAACACCGGGGAGCTGTTTTTT CASRENANTGELFF